Sequencing of this T cell receptor beta chain was carried out in a study of Ad26.COV2.S vaccination and SARS-CoV-2 variants. Across the study: Administration of Ad26.COV2.S was intramuscular, either once or twice 56 days apart.

Libraries were prepared by immunoSEQ multiplex PCR; TCRdb keeps only in-frame clonotypes and omits some of them. Of approximately 300,000 clones in the sample, around 85% were seen once. Treatment meaning: 19 received Ad26.COV2.S at low or high dose, single or two shots; roughly five received placebo; per-sample allocation not given. Sampling happened 63 days after the first vaccine or placebo injection. Study-level points and caveats: Spike-specific TCR breadth in vaccine recipients exceeded that seen in placebo recipients.

A note on this clone: Its specificity is not known.

There are 17 residues in the CDR3. The V gene's germline CDR1 is SGHDT and CDR2 YYEEEE. Trimming shortened V by 1 base and J by 2 bases, and 17 bases separated the two germline ends. This sequence was found in a person aged 18-65 years who received the Ad26.COV2.S COVID-19 vaccine or a placebo. The genes are TRBV5-6 and TRBJ2-3, with a weak D call TRBD2 (6 bases). The material sequenced was peripheral blood, taken in a trial of Ad26.COV2.S vaccine versus placebo. For the CDR3, the DNA is TGTGCCAGCAGCTTGCGGTCTTGGGGGGTTTCCACAGATACGCAGTATTTT. It is translated as CASSLRSWGVSTDTQYF.